Listed here are 2 T cell receptor beta chains from one sample, sequenced in a study of blood T cell repertoires in COVID-19. Repertoires were generated with immunoSEQ multiplex PCR, while TCRdb's copy carries only in-frame clones and drops some. The repertoire includes about 37,000 clones, approximately 87% of them detected once, and 35% to 50% sits in the top ten. The source material was peripheral blood. Receptor source: a human donor in a cohort sampled during active COVID-19.

CDR3 residues: CASSLQGSSYEQYF. The DNA of the CDR3 is TGTGCCAGCAGCTTGCAGGGGTCTTCCTACGAGCAGTACTTC. The rearrangement uses TRBV5-8 and TRBJ2-7; D is perhaps TRBD1 (6 bases). This CDR3 is built from 14 residues. Per the germline V gene, CDR1 is SGHTS and CDR2 is YDEGEE. Trimming took 1 base from V and 1 from J, leaving 9 bases between them.

V gene TRBV6-6 combines with J gene TRBJ2-7; D is possibly TRBD2 (5 bases). V was clipped by 6 bases and J by 3 bases, with 15 bases between them. The CDR3 is 14 residues long. Germline V gene data show CDR1 as MNHNY and CDR2 as SVGAGI (reference sequence). The CDR3 reads CASRLMTGSYEQYF. The CDR3 nucleotides are TGTGCCAGCAGACTAATGACGGGAAGCTACGAGCAGTACTTC.